Below are 22 T cell receptor beta chains sequenced from a single sample in a study of cytomegalovirus exposure and HLA in healthy donors. PCR involved 60 Vbeta and 13 Jbeta primers. The assay was immunoSEQ multiplex PCR, and TCRdb's table has in-frame clones only and misses some. The profile shows approximately 100,000 clones, around 60% of them singletons. The sequencing input was PBMCs. These receptors came from a human donor in good health.

The V gene is TRBV6-6, the J gene TRBJ2-7; tentative D call: TRBD2 (8 bases). This CDR3 is built from 16 residues. CDR1 MNHNY and CDR2 SVGAGI come from the germline V gene (reference sequence). Trimming took 7 bases from V and 5 from J, leaving 24 bases between them. CDR3 bases: TGTGCCAGCACGGGAGGGGGCGCAGGCCTGATGGACGAGCAGTACTTC. Its protein product is CASTGGGAGLMDEQYF.

This rearrangement joins TRBV19 to TRBJ2-2, with D maybe TRBD2 (5 bases). Trimming left V 6 bases short and J 7 bases short, with 15 bases between. The CDR3 runs 14 residues. Per the germline V gene, CDR1 is LNHDA and CDR2 is SQIVND (reference sequence). The CDR3 loop is CASRETTNVGELFF. CDR3 sequence (DNA): TGTGCCAGTAGGGAGACTACTAACGTCGGGGAGCTGTTTTTT.

In its sample, this clone was seen a few times. The rearrangement links TRBV11-2 to TRBJ2-7; 9 bases align to TRBD1. With 6 bases clipped from V and 4 bases from J, the junction kept 10 bases outside the gene matches. The CDR3 spans 15 residues. The germline CDR1 and CDR2 sequences are SGHAT and FQNNGV. The CDR3 loop reads CASRPPGTGSYEQYF. DNA of the CDR3: TGTGCCAGCAGACCCCCCGGGACAGGGAGTTACGAGCAGTACTTC. Full variable domain (rest looked up from reference TRBV11-2 and TRBJ2-7): EAGVAQSPRYKIIEKRQSVAFWCNPISGHATLYWYQQILGQGPKLLIQFQNNGVVDDSQLPKDRFSAERLKGVDSTLKIQPAKLEDSAVYLCASRPPGTGSYEQYFGPGTRLTVT.

The genes are TRBV9 and TRBJ2-6; D may be TRBD1 (5 bases). The CDR3 is 15 residues long. CDR1 is SGDLS, CDR2 YYNGEE, per germline. Trimming pared 3 bases from V and 0 bases from J, leaving 7 bases between. Here the CDR3 DNA reads TGTGCCAGCAGCGCCCAGGGCTCTGGGGCCAACGTCCTGACTTTC. Its protein is CASSAQGSGANVLTF. The whole variable domain, remainder taken from reference TRBV9 and TRBJ2-6, is DSGVTQTPKHLITATGQRVTLRCSPRSGDLSVYWYQQSLDQGLQFLIQYYNGEERAKGNILERFSAQQFPDLHSELNLSSLELGDSALYFCASSAQGSGANVLTFGAGSRLTVL.

The V gene is TRBV4-3, the J gene TRBJ2-2; 13 bases agree with TRBD2. V gave up 2 bases and J gave up 5 bases; unmatched junction bases: 14. This CDR3 contains 20 residues. Looked up from germline, CDR1 is LGHNA and CDR2 is YSLEER. CDR3 region: CASSQLLTGTSGDGTGELFF. The CDR3 DNA follows: TGCGCCAGCAGCCAACTACTTACCGGGACTAGCGGGGACGGGACCGGGGAGCTGTTTTTT.

This chain links TRBV29-1 with TRBJ1-1; D is unresolved. CDR3 length: 12 residues. Trimming shortened V by 3 bases and J by 0 bases, and 5 bases separated the two germline ends. Germline values: CDR1 SQVTM, CDR2 ANQGSEA. CDR3 region: CSVDSLNTEAFF. The CDR3 DNA is TGCAGCGTTGACTCCTTGAACACTGAAGCTTTCTTT.

The rearrangement uses TRBV10-3 and TRBJ1-5; 7 bases are shared with TRBD1. Germline V lookup: CDR1 ENHRY, CDR2 SYGVKD. The CDR3 loop spans 14 amino acids. V shed 4 bases, J shed 5 bases, and the junction held 5 bases outside the gene matches. The CDR3 here is CAISARQGDQPQHF. The CDR3 DNA reads as TGTGCCATCAGTGCGAGGCAGGGGGATCAGCCCCAGCATTTT.

The chain uses TRBV20-1 and TRBJ2-3, with 9 bases matching TRBD2. Trimming cost V 5 bases and J 10 bases; bases outside gene matches: 4. CDR1 is DFQATT and CDR2 is SNEGSKA in the germline V gene (reference sequence). This CDR3 is 11 amino acids long. The CDR3 protein is CSALIAGAQYF. For the CDR3, the DNA is TGCAGTGCTCTCATAGCGGGGGCGCAGTATTTT.

The rearrangement joins TRBV29-1 to TRBJ2-3, with 11 positions matching TRBD2. There are 14 residues in the CDR3. Germline-derived CDR1 and CDR2 are SQVTM and ANQGSEA. V lost 3 bases to trimming and J lost 4 bases; unmatched junction nucleotides: 3. CDR3 nucleotide sequence: TGCAGCGTTGAGGGGACTAGCGGAGCAGATACGCAGTATTTT. Its protein is CSVEGTSGADTQYF.

The gene calls are TRBV6-6 and TRBJ1-2; the match to TRBD1 covers 12 bases. Germline CDR1 is MNHNY and CDR2 is SVGAGI (reference sequence). The CDR3 covers 16 residues. J was trimmed by 4 bases and V by 6 bases; bases with no gene match: 9. CDR3 residues: CASRPPGQGAIYGYTF. The CDR3, as DNA: TGTGCCAGCAGACCTCCGGGACAGGGGGCGATCTATGGCTACACCTTC.

The V call is TRBV7-8, the J call TRBJ1-4; D might be TRBD1 (5 bases). Germline values: CDR1 SGHVS, CDR2 FQNEAQ. Trimming left V 5 bases short and J 5 bases short, with 15 bases between. CDR3 length: 15 amino acids. The CDR3 DNA is TGTGCCAGCAGCCCTTGGGGCCTCACCAATGAAAAACTGTTTTTT. Encoded protein: CASSPWGLTNEKLFF. The full variable domain, rest sourced from reference TRBV7-8 and TRBJ1-4, is GAGVSQSPRYKVAKRGQDVALRCDPISGHVSLFWYQQALGQGPEFLTYFQNEAQLDKSGLPSDRFFAERPEGSVSTLKIQRTQQEDSAVYLCASSPWGLTNEKLFFGSGTQLSVL.

This rearrangement joins TRBV5-1 to TRBJ2-2, with 7 bases lining up with TRBD1. The CDR3 consists of 14 residues. V lost 2 bases and J lost 6; bases outside the gene matches: 4. Germline assignment: CDR1 SGHRS and CDR2 YFSETQ. CDR3 region: CASSLRQGAGELFF. The CDR3 nucleotides read TGCGCCAGCAGCTTACGACAGGGTGCCGGGGAGCTGTTTTTT.

This clone appeared a single time. This sequence joins TRBV29-1 and TRBJ1-2; maybe TRBD1 (6 bases). Trimming shortened V by 5 bases and J by 2 bases, and 15 bases separated the two germline ends. The CDR3 extends over 14 amino acids. CDR1 SQVTM and CDR2 ANQGSEA come from the germline V gene. The CDR3, as DNA: TGCAGCGTTTCGGACAGTTTAAACAACTATGGCTACACCTTC. As protein: CSVSDSLNNYGYTF.

The chain is built from TRBV2 and TRBJ2-5; 12 nucleotides line up with TRBD1. The DNA matches TRBJ2-7 better at its end, which makes the J call doubtful. The CDR3 extends over 15 amino acids. CDR1 is SNHLY and CDR2 is FYNNEI in the germline V gene. In nucleotides, the CDR3 is TGTGCCAGCACTTTACGGGACAGGGGGCTCTACGAGCAGTACTTC. Its protein is CASTLRDRGLYEQYF.

This rearrangement joins TRBV7-2 to TRBJ2-7; D possibly corresponds to TRBD2 (6 bases). V lost 5 bases, J lost 0 bases, and 14 bases lay in between. The CDR3 is made up of 15 amino acids. Per germline, CDR1 SGHTA and CDR2 FQGNSA. The CDR3 region is CASSIRDWHSYEQYF. CDR3 sequence (DNA): TGTGCCAGCAGCATACGGGACTGGCACTCCTACGAGCAGTACTTC.

This clone was seen a few times. The rearrangement links TRBV7-2 to TRBJ2-3, with D perhaps TRBD2 (5 bases). V was pared by 7 bases and J by 4 bases, with 15 bases between. This CDR3 is built from 14 residues. Germline V gene sequence: CDR1 SGHTA, CDR2 FQGNSA. The chain's CDR3 is CASTLSRGADTQYF. The CDR3 bases are TGTGCCAGCACTCTGAGTCGGGGTGCAGATACGCAGTATTTT.

V usage is TRBV6-7 and J usage is TRBJ1-1; D is ambiguous. TRBV6-7 is labeled an ORF, and its function is uncertain. V shed 0 bases and J shed 6 bases, with 14 bases lying between them. This CDR3 is built from 15 residues. For the CDR3, the DNA is TGTGCCAGCAGTTACTCAATCGGGGAGAGCCCTGAAGCTTTCTTT. It specifies CASSYSIGESPEAFF.

This chain links TRBV4-2 with TRBJ2-5, with 10 bases lining up with TRBD2. Per germline, CDR1 LGHNA and CDR2 YNFKEQ. The CDR3 totals 14 residues. Trimming took 4 bases from V and 4 from J; bases not matched to a gene: 3. The CDR3: CASSLRLAGETQYF. In DNA form, the CDR3 reads TGTGCCAGCAGCCTCCGACTAGCGGGAGAGACCCAGTACTTC.

This clone turned up a few times. The chain carries TRBV11-3 and TRBJ2-3; 9 bases are shared with TRBD2. The CDR3 has 15 residues. Germline lookup yields CDR1 SGHNT and CDR2 YENEEA. V lost 3 bases, J lost 2 bases, and 3 bases stayed unmatched. Here the CDR3 reads CASSLVAGDTDTQYF. CDR3 coding DNA: TGTGCCAGCAGCTTGGTAGCGGGGGACACAGATACGCAGTATTTT.

The gene calls are TRBV7-9 and TRBJ2-2; 10 nucleotides agree with TRBD1. The CDR3 runs 18 residues. Germline V gene data show CDR1 as SEHNR and CDR2 as FQNEAQ (reference sequence). Germline trimming cut 6 bases from V and 0 bases from J; bases unmatched to any gene: 10. The CDR3 DNA reads as TGTGCCAGCAGTCCCGGGACAGGGGCCCAAACGAACACCGGGGAGCTGTTTTTT. Residues: CASSPGTGAQTNTGELFF.

As DNA, the CDR3 is TGCGCCAGCAGCTTGAATCAACCCTCGGCGGGAGCTTTCTTT. It codes for CASSLNQPSAGAFF. This chain connects TRBV5-1 to TRBJ1-1; D is uncertain. Germline-derived CDR1 and CDR2 are SGHRS and YFSETQ. The CDR3 length is 14 residues. The V end lost 1 base, the J end lost 10 bases, and 17 bases lay between the germline ends.

A remark on this clone: The same CDR3 also results from other DNA sequences found in this sample. The CDR3 sequence is CATSRDREETQYF. The CDR3 DNA reads TGTGCCACCAGCAGAGATCGGGAAGAGACCCAGTACTTC. The chain has TRBV15 and TRBJ2-5; D is uncertain. Trimming took 0 bases from V and 3 from J, leaving 5 bases between them. Germline V CDR1 and CDR2: LNHNV, YYDKDF (reference sequence). The CDR3 totals 13 residues.